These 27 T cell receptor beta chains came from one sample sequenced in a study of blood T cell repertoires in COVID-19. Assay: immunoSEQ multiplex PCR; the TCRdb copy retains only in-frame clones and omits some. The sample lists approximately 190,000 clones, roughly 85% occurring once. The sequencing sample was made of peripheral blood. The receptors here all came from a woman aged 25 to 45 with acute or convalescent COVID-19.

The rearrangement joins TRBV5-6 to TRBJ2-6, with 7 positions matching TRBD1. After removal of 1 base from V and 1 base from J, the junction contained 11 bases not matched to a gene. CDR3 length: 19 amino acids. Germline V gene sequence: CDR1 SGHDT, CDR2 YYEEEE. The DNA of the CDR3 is TGTGCCAGCAGCTTGCGGCGTACAGGGGCCGTTTCTGGGGCCAACGTCCTGACTTTC. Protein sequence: CASSLRRTGAVSGANVLTF.

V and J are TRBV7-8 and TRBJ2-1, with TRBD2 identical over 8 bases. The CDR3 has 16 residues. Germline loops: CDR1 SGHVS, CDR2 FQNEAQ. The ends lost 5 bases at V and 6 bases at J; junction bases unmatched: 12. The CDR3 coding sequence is TGTGCCAGCAGCCCCCTCTCCGGGACTAGTCTCAATGAGCAGTTCTTC. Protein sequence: CASSPLSGTSLNEQFF.

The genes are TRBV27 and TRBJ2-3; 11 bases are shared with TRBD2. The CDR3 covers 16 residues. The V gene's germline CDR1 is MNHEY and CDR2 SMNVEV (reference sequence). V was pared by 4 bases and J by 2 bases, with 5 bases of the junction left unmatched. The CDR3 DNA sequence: TGTGCCAGCAGTTCACTAGCGGGAGAATCCACAGATACGCAGTATTTT. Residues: CASSSLAGESTDTQYF.

CDR3 DNA: TGTGCCAGCAGTTTAGCACAGGGGGCCCACGAGCAGTACTTC. Translating it yields CASSLAQGAHEQYF. The chain links TRBV27 to TRBJ2-7; 9 bases agree with TRBD1. The V gene end was trimmed by 2 bases and the J gene end by 5 bases; junction bases not matched to a gene: 4. The CDR3 is made up of 14 amino acids. Germline lookup yields CDR1 MNHEY and CDR2 SMNVEV (reference sequence).

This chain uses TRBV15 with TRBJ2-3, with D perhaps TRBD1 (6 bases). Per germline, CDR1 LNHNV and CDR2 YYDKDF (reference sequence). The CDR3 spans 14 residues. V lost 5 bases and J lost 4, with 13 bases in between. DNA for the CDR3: TGTGCCACCAGCGAGGGCAGGGGCCCAGATACGCAGTATTTT. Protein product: CATSEGRGPDTQYF.

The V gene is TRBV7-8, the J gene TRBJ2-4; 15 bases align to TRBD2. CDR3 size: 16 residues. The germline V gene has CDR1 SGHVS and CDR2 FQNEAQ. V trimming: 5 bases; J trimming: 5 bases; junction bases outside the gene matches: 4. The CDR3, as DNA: TGTGCCAGCAGCCGAGGACTAGCGGGGGGGGAAAACATTCAGTACTTC. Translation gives CASSRGLAGGENIQYF.

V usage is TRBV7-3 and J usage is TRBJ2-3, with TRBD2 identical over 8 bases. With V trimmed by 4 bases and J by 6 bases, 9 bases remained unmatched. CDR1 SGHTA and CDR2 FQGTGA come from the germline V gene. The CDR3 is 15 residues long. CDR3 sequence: CASSWPQRGLDTQYF. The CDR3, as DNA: TGTGCCAGCAGCTGGCCCCAGCGGGGGTTGGATACGCAGTATTTT.

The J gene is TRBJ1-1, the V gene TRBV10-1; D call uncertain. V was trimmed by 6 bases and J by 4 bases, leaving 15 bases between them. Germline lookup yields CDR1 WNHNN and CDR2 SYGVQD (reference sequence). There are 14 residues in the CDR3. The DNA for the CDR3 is TGCGCCAGCAGCAATGAGGAGATTGGCACTGAAGCTTTCTTT. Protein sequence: CASSNEEIGTEAFF.

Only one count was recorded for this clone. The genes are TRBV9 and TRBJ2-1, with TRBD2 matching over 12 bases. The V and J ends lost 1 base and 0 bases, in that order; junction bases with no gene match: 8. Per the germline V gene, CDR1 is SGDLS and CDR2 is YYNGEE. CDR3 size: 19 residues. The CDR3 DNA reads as TGTGCCAGCAGCGTACTAGCGGGGGGGCCCGGTAGCTCCTACAATGAGCAGTTCTTC. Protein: CASSVLAGGPGSSYNEQFF.

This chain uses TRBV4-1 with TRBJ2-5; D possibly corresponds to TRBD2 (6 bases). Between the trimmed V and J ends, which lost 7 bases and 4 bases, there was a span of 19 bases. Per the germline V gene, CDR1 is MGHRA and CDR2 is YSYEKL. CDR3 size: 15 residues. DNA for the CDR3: TGCGCCAGCACGACTAGTGATTATTCAGGAGAGACCCAGTACTTC. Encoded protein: CASTTSDYSGETQYF.

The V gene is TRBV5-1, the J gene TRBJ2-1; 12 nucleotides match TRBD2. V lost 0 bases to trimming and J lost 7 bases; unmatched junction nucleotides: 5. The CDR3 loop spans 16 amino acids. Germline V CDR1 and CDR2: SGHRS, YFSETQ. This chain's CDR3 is CASSLARLAGDNEQFF. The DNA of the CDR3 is TGCGCCAGCAGCTTGGCCCGACTAGCGGGAGATAATGAGCAGTTCTTC.

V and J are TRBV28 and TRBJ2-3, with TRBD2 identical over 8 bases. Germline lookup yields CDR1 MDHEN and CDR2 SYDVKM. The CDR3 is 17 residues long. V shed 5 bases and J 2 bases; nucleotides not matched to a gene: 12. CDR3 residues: CASSKNSGILATDTQYF. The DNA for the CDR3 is TGTGCCAGCAGTAAAAATAGCGGGATTTTGGCCACAGATACGCAGTATTTT.

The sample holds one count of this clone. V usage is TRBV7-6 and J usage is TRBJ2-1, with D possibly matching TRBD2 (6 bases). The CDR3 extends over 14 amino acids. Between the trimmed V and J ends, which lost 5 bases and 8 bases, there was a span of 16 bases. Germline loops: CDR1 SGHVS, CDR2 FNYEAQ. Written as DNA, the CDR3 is TGTGCCAGCAGCCGGGAAACTAGCAGGCATGAGCAGTTCTTC. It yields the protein CASSRETSRHEQFF.

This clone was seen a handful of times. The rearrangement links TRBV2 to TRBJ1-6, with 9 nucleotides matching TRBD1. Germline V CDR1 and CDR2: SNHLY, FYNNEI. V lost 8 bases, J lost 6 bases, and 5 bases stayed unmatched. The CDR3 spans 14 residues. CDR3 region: CASVGGQGNSPLHF. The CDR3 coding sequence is TGTGCCAGCGTTGGGGGACAGGGTAATTCACCCCTCCACTTT.

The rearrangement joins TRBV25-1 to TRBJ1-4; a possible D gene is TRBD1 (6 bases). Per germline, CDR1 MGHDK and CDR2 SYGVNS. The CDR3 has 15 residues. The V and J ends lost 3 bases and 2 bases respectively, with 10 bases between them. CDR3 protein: CASSDQGWTNEKLFF. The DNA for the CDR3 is TGTGCCAGCAGTGATCAGGGGTGGACTAATGAAAAACTGTTTTTT.

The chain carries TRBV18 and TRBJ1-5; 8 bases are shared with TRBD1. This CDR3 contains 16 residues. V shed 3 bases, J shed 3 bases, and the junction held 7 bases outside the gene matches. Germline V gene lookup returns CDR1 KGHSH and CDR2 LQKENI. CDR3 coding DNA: TGTGCCAGCTCACCCGCCACAGGGGGAAACAATCAGCCCCAGCATTTT. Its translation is CASSPATGGNNQPQHF.

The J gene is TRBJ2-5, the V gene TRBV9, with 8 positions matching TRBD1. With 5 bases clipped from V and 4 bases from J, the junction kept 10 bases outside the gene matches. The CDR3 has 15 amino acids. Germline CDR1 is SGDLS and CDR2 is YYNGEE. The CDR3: CASSPTGGYGETQYF. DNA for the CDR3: TGTGCCAGCAGTCCCACAGGGGGGTATGGAGAGACCCAGTACTTC.

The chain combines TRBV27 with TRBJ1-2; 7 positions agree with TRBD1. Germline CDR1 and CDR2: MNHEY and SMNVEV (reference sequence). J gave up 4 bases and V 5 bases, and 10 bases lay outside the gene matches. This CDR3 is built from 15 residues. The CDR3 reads CASSQRQGESYGYTF. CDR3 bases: TGTGCCAGCAGTCAGCGACAGGGAGAGAGCTATGGCTACACCTTC.

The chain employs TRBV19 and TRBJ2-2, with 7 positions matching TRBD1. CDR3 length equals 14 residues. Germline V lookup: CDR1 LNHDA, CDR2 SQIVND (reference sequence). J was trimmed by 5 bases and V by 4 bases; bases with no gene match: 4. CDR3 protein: CASSNQGVTGELFF. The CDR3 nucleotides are TGTGCCAGTAGTAACCAGGGGGTTACCGGGGAGCTGTTTTTT. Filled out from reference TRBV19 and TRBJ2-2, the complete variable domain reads DGGITQSPKYLFRKEGQNVTLSCEQNLNHDAMYWYRQDPGQGLRLIYYSQIVNDFQKGDIAEGYSVSREKKESFPLTVTSAQKNPTAFYLCASSNQGVTGELFFGEGSRLTVL.

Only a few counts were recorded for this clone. CDR3 residues: CASSVAGGMGNTIYF. The CDR3 DNA sequence: TGTGCCAGCAGCGTAGCCGGAGGGATGGGAAACACCATATATTTT. V usage is TRBV9 and J usage is TRBJ1-3; D unclear. The length of the CDR3 is 15 residues. V gave up 0 bases and J gave up 4 bases, with 11 bases separating them. Germline V gives CDR1 SGDLS, CDR2 YYNGEE.

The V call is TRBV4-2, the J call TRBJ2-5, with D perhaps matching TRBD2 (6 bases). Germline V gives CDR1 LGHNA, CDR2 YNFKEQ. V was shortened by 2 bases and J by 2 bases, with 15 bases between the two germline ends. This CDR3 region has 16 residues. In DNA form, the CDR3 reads TGTGCCAGCAGCCAATCGGAGGGAGCGGTACAAGAGACCCAGTACTTC. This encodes CASSQSEGAVQETQYF.

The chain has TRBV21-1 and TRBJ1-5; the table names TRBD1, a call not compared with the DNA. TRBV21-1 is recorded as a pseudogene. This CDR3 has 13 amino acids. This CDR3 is CASSKVAVQPQHF. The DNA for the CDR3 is TGTGCCAGCAGCAAAGTGGCAGTCCAGCCCCAGCATTTT.

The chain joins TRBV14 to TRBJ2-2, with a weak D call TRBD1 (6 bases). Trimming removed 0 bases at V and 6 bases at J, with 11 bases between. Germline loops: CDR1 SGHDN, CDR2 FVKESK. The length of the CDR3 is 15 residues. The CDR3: CASSQDFGGPGELFF. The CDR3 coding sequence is TGTGCCAGCAGCCAAGATTTTGGGGGCCCCGGGGAGCTGTTTTTT.

The CDR3 DNA reads as TGTGCCAGCAGCTTGGGACTAGCGGGGGGCCAGACGTATTTT. Encoded protein: CASSLGLAGGQTYF. The J gene is TRBJ2-3, the V gene TRBV7-6; TRBD2 matches at 15 bases. Per germline, CDR1 SGHVS and CDR2 FNYEAQ. The trim removed 3 bases at V and 14 bases at J, leaving 6 bases unmatched. This CDR3 has 14 amino acids.

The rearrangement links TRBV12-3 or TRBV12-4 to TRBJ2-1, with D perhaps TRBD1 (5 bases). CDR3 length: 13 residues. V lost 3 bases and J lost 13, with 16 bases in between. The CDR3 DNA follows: TGTGCCAGCAGTTTCTCTGTTAGGGGTCTTCAGTTCTTC. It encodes CASSFSVRGLQFF.

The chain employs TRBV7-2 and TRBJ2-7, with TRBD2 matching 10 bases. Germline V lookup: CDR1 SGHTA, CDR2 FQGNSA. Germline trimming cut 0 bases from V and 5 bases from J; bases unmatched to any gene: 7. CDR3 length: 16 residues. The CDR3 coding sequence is TGTGCCAGCAGCTTAGCGCCAGCGGGAGGGGGCCACGAGCAGTACTTC. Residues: CASSLAPAGGGHEQYF.

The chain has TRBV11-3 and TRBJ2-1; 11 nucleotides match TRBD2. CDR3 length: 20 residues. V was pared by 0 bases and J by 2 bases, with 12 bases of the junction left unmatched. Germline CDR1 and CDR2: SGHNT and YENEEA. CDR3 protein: CASSLEGTSGSKGAYNEQFF. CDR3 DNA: TGTGCCAGCAGCTTAGAGGGTACTAGCGGGAGCAAAGGGGCCTACAATGAGCAGTTCTTC.